The 28 T cell receptor beta chains below come from one sample, sequenced in a study of immune heterogeneity within non-small cell lung tumors. Template input was genomic DNA from bulk tumor (around 630 ng per sample). Taken during surgery, several biopsies per primary tumor were spaced as far apart as possible within the tumor mass. Patients underwent curative surgery for non-small cell lung cancer (untreated and newly diagnosed). A multiplex PCR containing 32 V primers and 13 J primers was used to amplify TCR beta CDR3. TCRdb re-called the multiplex PCR reads through MiXCR, storing one row per CDR3 protein. The data contain roughly 11,000 distinct CDR3 sequences, under 35% of them singletons. The specimen was lung tumor tissue. The receptors here all came from a woman aged 50 to 60 with non-small cell lung cancer.

A few counts support this clonotype. The V call is TRBV25-1, the J call TRBJ2-5; D perhaps matches TRBD2 (7 bases). Per germline, CDR1 MGHDK and CDR2 SYGVNS. The CDR3 contains 15 residues. Trimming cost V 1 base and J 4 bases, with 13 bases left between them. The CDR3 protein is CASSEFGGGRETQYF. The CDR3 region has the DNA TGTGCCAGCAGTGAATTTGGGGGGGGGCGAGAGACCCAGTACTTC.

The V gene is TRBV19, the J gene TRBJ1-5; 7 nucleotides align to TRBD1. The junction had 10 bases not matched to a gene; V was cut back by 1 base and J by 4 bases. Germline V gene sequence: CDR1 LNHDA, CDR2 SQIVND (reference sequence). CDR3 length equals 17 residues. As DNA, the CDR3 is TGTGCCAGTAGTATAGGGGAATCGGGACAGTGGAATCAGCCCCAGCATTTT. It specifies CASSIGESGQWNQPQHF.

The chain couples TRBV4-3 to TRBJ2-7; D is undetermined. The V end was cut by 0 bases, the J end by 0 bases, with 9 bases between. CDR1 and CDR2 from the germline V gene are LGHNA and YSLEER. The length of the CDR3 is 15 residues. For the CDR3, the DNA is TGCGCCAGCAGCCAAGATAACTCGATCTCCTACGAGCAGTACTTC. Protein sequence: CASSQDNSISYEQYF.

This clonotype has more than one count but fewer than ten. The chain uses TRBV7-2 and TRBJ2-3; D gene uncertain. Per germline, CDR1 SGHTA and CDR2 FQGNSA. The germline V and J ends were trimmed by 5 bases and 1 base, with 4 bases remaining between them. CDR3 length equals 12 residues. CDR3 DNA: TGTGCCAGCAGCGCGGGCACAGATACGCAGTATTTT. This gives the protein CASSAGTDTQYF.

As for this clonotype: A much larger clone lies one base from this, so it may be a read error. The chain links TRBV30 to TRBJ1-5; D gene unclear. Germline-derived CDR1 and CDR2 are GTSNPN and SVGIG (reference sequence). CDR3 length: 14 amino acids. V was trimmed by 5 bases and J by 2 bases, leaving 13 bases between them. The CDR3 DNA follows: TGTGCCTGGGGTGCATTACTGGGCAATCAGCCCCAGCATTTT. Protein product: CAWGALLGNQPQHF.

This clonotype showed up just a few times. The chain is built from TRBV7-2 and TRBJ2-7; 8 bases are shared with TRBD1. The trim removed 6 bases at V and 4 bases at J, leaving 8 bases unmatched. Germline V gene lookup returns CDR1 SGHTA and CDR2 FQGNSA. CDR3 length: 14 amino acids. CDR3 amino acids: CASSRDRMRYEQYF. CDR3 DNA sequence: TGTGCCAGCAGTCGGGACAGGATGCGGTACGAGCAGTACTTC.

Comment on this clonotype: A much larger clone is a single base away; this may be a read error. The rearrangement links TRBV12-3 or TRBV12-4 to TRBJ1-2; 7 positions match TRBD1. V dropped 5 bases and J dropped 8; count of bases not matched to a gene: 14. The CDR3 totals 15 residues. CDR3 nucleotides: TGTGCCAGCAGTCCACGTGGGACAGTGGGTTTGGGCTACACCTTC. Translating it yields CASSPRGTVGLGYTF.

By frequency in the sample, this clonotype is medium-sized. V usage is TRBV2 and J usage is TRBJ2-1; D is unclear. With 1 base removed from V and 6 bases from J, the gap between germline ends came to 10 bases. The CDR3 is 14 residues long. Germline values: CDR1 SNHLY, CDR2 FYNNEI. CDR3 sequence (DNA): TGTGCCAGCAGTGAAGGAGTTGTCGGCAATGAGCAGTTCTTC. This gives the protein CASSEGVVGNEQFF.

This clonotype was detected only a few times. The chain uses TRBV6-1 and TRBJ1-5; the D gene is possibly TRBD1 (5 bases). V was shortened by 5 bases and J by 7 bases, with 18 bases between the two germline ends. Germline CDR1 MNHNS, CDR2 SASEGT. This CDR3 region has 15 residues. CDR3 DNA: TGTGCCAGCAGTAGGGGCCCCGAGGGCGGACAGCCCCAGCATTTT. Translation gives CASSRGPEGGQPQHF.

In this sample, this clonotype turned up many times. This chain connects TRBV6-1 to TRBJ2-1, with TRBD1 identical over 8 bases. Per germline, CDR1 MNHNS and CDR2 SASEGT. After removal of 0 bases from V and 7 bases from J, the junction contained 5 bases not matched to a gene. The CDR3 runs to 15 residues. CDR3 coding DNA: TGTGCCAGCAGTGAAGCAGGACAGGGTTGGAATGAGCAGTTCTTC. Translated: CASSEAGQGWNEQFF.

The rearrangement joins TRBV5-5 to TRBJ1-1; D gene ambiguous. The CDR3 has 14 amino acids. Trimming pared 7 bases from V and 0 bases from J, leaving 13 bases between. Germline values: CDR1 SGHKS, CDR2 YYEKEE (reference sequence). The CDR3 is CASRPWRMNTEAFF. CDR3 coding DNA: TGTGCCAGCCGCCCTTGGCGGATGAACACTGAAGCTTTCTTT. The full variable domain, in which reference TRBV5-5 and TRBJ1-1 provide the parts outside the CDR3, is DAGVTQSPTHLIKTRGQQVTLRCSPISGHKSVSWYQQVLGQGPQFIFQYYEKEERGRGNFPDRFSARQFPNYSSELNVNALLLGDSALYLCASRPWRMNTEAFFGQGTRLTVV.

This clonotype has a handful of counts. The J gene is TRBJ2-2, the V gene TRBV4-1; perhaps TRBD2 as D (6 bases). This CDR3 contains 16 residues. CDR1 is MGHRA, CDR2 YSYEKL, per germline. Trimming removed 2 bases at V and 6 bases at J, with 16 bases between. Written as DNA, the CDR3 is TGCGCCAGCAGCCAATCCCAGCGACTAGACCCCGGGGAGCTGTTTTTT. It is translated as CASSQSQRLDPGELFF.

This clonotype has more than one count but fewer than ten. The J gene is TRBJ1-1, the V gene TRBV2; D is unclear. The germline V gene has CDR1 SNHLY and CDR2 FYNNEI. CDR3 length: 13 residues. The ends were cut back, 2 bases at V and 2 bases at J, with 6 bases in the middle. The CDR3 sequence is CASSETHNTEAFF. The CDR3 nucleotides are TGTGCCAGCAGTGAAACACATAACACTGAAGCTTTCTTT.

This clonotype was recorded many times. V gene TRBV10-1 combines with J gene TRBJ2-1; 11 bases match TRBD2. CDR3 length equals 16 residues. Germline CDR1 WNHNN, CDR2 SYGVQD (reference sequence). V was pared by 0 bases and J by 4 bases, with 2 bases of the junction left unmatched. CDR3 sequence (DNA): TGCGCCAGCAGTGAGTCGACTAGCGGGGCGTACAATGAGCAGTTCTTC. Translating gives CASSESTSGAYNEQFF.

This clonotype appeared many times. This chain connects TRBV3-1 to TRBJ2-3; 11 bases map to TRBD2. The CDR3 extends over 14 amino acids. V dropped 4 bases and J dropped 5; count of bases not matched to a gene: 2. Germline V gene sequence: CDR1 LGHDT, CDR2 YNNKEL (reference sequence). Here the CDR3 DNA reads TGTGCCAGCAGCCTCGGGACTAGCGGAGATACGCAGTATTTT. Residues: CASSLGTSGDTQYF.

This clonotype is labeled large. At one of its ends the junction is not consistent with the germline gene, which may arise from a read error. The rearrangement joins TRBV20-1 to TRBJ2-7; maybe TRBD2 (5 bases). The germline gives CDR1 DFQATT, CDR2 SNEGSKA (reference sequence). CDR3 size: 11 residues. CDR3 DNA: TGCAGTGCTAGGACTACCGTGGAAACAGTCTTC. This translates into CSARTTVETVF.

In its sample, this clonotype was seen many times. The chain employs TRBV27 and TRBJ2-3; D uncertain. The CDR3 runs 13 residues. Germline-derived CDR1 and CDR2 are MNHEY and SMNVEV (reference sequence). V lost 4 bases and J 2 bases, leaving 7 bases between the germline ends. CDR3: CASSSPATDTQYF. The CDR3 region has the DNA TGTGCCAGCAGTTCCCCTGCCACAGATACGCAGTATTTT.

The chain employs TRBV19 and TRBJ1-4; no clear D gene. Germline CDR1 reads LNHDA; CDR2 reads SQIVND (reference sequence). V lost 0 bases and J lost 4, with 12 bases in between. CDR3 length equals 16 residues. The chain's CDR3 is CASSIDGPANNEKLFF. For the CDR3, the DNA is TGTGCCAGTAGTATAGATGGGCCCGCCAATAATGAAAAACTGTTTTTT. The full variable domain, its missing parts supplied by reference TRBV19 and TRBJ1-4, is DGGITQSPKYLFRKEGQNVTLSCEQNLNHDAMYWYRQDPGQGLRLIYYSQIVNDFQKGDIAEGYSVSREKKESFPLTVTSAQKNPTAFYLCASSIDGPANNEKLFFGSGTQLSVL.

This clonotype was counted at least ten times. The chain employs TRBV12-3 or TRBV12-4 and TRBJ1-6; D is perhaps TRBD1 (5 bases). The ends were cut back, 3 bases at V and 10 bases at J, with 16 bases in the middle. The CDR3 is 15 residues long. The CDR3 reads CASSLAGQGGSPLHF. The CDR3 bases are TGTGCCAGCAGTTTGGCGGGGCAGGGAGGCTCACCCCTCCACTTT.

This clonotype was detected ten times or more. V and J are TRBV3-1 and TRBJ2-7, with 11 bases fitting TRBD2. The germline V gene encodes CDR1 LGHDT and CDR2 YNNKEL (reference sequence). The CDR3 runs to 15 residues. Germline trimming cut 8 bases from V and 5 bases from J; bases unmatched to any gene: 11. The CDR3 DNA reads as TGTGCCAGCGCTAGTAGCGGGGGGGGAAGGGACGAGCAGTACTTC. Its protein is CASASSGGGRDEQYF.

J is TRBJ1-1 and V is TRBV7-2; 7 nucleotides align to TRBD1. Germline V lookup: CDR1 SGHTA, CDR2 FQGNSA. V shed 5 bases, J shed 1 base, and the junction held 4 bases outside the gene matches. This CDR3 has 14 amino acids. This CDR3 is CASSTGTANTEAFF. The CDR3 DNA follows: TGTGCCAGCAGCACCGGGACAGCGAACACTGAAGCTTTCTTT.

Notes on this clonotype: A much larger clonotype is one base distant, so this may be a read error. The chain employs TRBV12-3 or TRBV12-4 and TRBJ2-7; D call uncertain. V was clipped by 5 bases and J by 2 bases, with 13 bases between them. The CDR3 has 14 residues. The CDR3 reads CASSRYGRPYEQYF. Here the CDR3 DNA reads TGTGCCAGCAGTCGGTACGGACGACCCTACGAGCAGTACTTC.

As concerns this clonotype: A much larger clonotype is one base distant, so this may be a read error. V and J are TRBV20-1 and TRBJ2-3; D is uncertain. There are 15 residues in the CDR3. Germline V CDR1 and CDR2: DFQATT, SNEGSKA (reference sequence). Trimming removed 3 bases at V and 0 bases at J, with 13 bases between. The CDR3 spells CSASVRYASTDTQYF. The CDR3 bases are TGCAGTGCTAGCGTGCGCTACGCTAGCACAGATACGCAGTATTTT.

The rearrangement uses TRBV6-1 and TRBJ1-2; D not certain. Trimming removed 8 bases at V and 1 base at J, with 11 bases between. Germline V CDR1 and CDR2: MNHNS, SASEGT. CDR3 length: 13 amino acids. CDR3 region: CASGGRINYGYTF. The CDR3 DNA follows: TGTGCCAGCGGTGGCCGTATTAACTATGGCTACACCTTC.

The chain has TRBV6-1 and TRBJ2-7; D gene unclear. With 8 bases removed from V and 2 bases from J, the gap between germline ends came to 10 bases. This CDR3 is 12 amino acids long. CDR1 is MNHNS and CDR2 is SASEGT in the germline V gene. Here the CDR3 DNA reads TGTGCCAGCTCTAGTCCCGCCTACGAGCAGTACTTC. It specifies CASSSPAYEQYF.

This clonotype was detected once. The junction differs from germline at one of its ends, possibly a read error. The V call is TRBV2, the J call TRBJ2-1; unclear D gene. The CDR3 spans 14 residues. Germline V gives CDR1 SNHLY, CDR2 FYNNEI. CDR3 residues: CASIEDSRGYEQFF. CDR3 nucleotides: TGTGCCAGCATTGAAGACTCCCGCGGCTATGAGCAGTTCTTC.

The chain has TRBV5-1 and TRBJ1-2; D not resolved. Germline V gives CDR1 SGHRS, CDR2 YFSETQ. V shed 0 bases and J shed 2 bases, with 5 bases lying between them. The CDR3 is 13 amino acids. The CDR3 nucleotides are TGCGCCAGCAGCTTGGACACCAACTATGGCTACACCTTC. Translated, it gives CASSLDTNYGYTF.

This clonotype occurred many times. The V call is TRBV29-1, the J call TRBJ2-7, with D perhaps matching TRBD1 (6 bases). Trimming removed 5 bases from V and 3 bases from J, with 17 bases in between. Per the germline V gene, CDR1 is SQVTM and CDR2 is ANQGSEA. This CDR3 comprises 14 residues. The DNA of the CDR3 is TGCAGCGTTACTAAAGGGGGAATTTACTACGAGCAGTACTTC. This gives the protein CSVTKGGIYYEQYF.